Listed below are T cell receptor beta chains from one sample, sequenced in a study of shared clonotypes between healthy human individuals. TCRdb's copy holds only in-frame clones and misses some; the assay was immunoSEQ multiplex PCR. The repertoire consists of around 1,100,000 clones, with roughly 80% occurring once and the leading ten covering almost 0.9%. The sequenced sample was memory CD4+ T cells from PBMCs. These receptor sequences come from a man between 18 and 35 years old in good health. Some clones in this sample may be carry-over from other donors' samples. The CDR3 runs from the conserved cysteine through the conserved F or W. A D gene is named only where the DNA matches it firmly. Clone size is stated in some rows and not others, as once, few, many or a class when expanded.

d_gene,len,j_gene,v_gene,abundance,CDR3aa,CDR3nt
NA,15,TRBJ1-5,TRBV7-8,NA,CASSLASSNNQPQHF,TGTGCCAGCAGCTTAGCTTCCTCGAACAATCAGCCCCAGCATTTT
NA,13,TRBJ1-1,TRBV19,few,CASSPQRRGWAFF,TGTGCCAGTAGTCCCCAGAGGAGAGGGTGGGCTTTCTTT
NA,14,TRBJ2-7,TRBV18,NA,CASSPGATLYEQYF,TGTGCCAGCTCACCAGGCGCAACGTTGTACGAGCAGTACTTC
NA,16,TRBJ2-5,TRBV4-1,once,CASSQDFPRTVETQYF,TGCGCCAGCAGCCAAGATTTCCCCAGGACAGTAGAGACCCAGTACTTC
TRBD1,18,TRBJ2-1,TRBV7-9,NA,CASSLARTGTGTYNEQFF,TGTGCCAGCAGCTTAGCTAGGACAGGGACAGGGACCTACAATGAGCAGTTCTTC
TRBD1,15,TRBJ1-2,TRBV9,NA,CASSVGQGGSYGYTF,TGTGCCAGCAGCGTGGGACAGGGGGGGAGCTATGGCTACACCTTC
TRBD2,17,TRBJ2-6,TRBV19,NA,CASRGGRIYSGANVLTF,TGTGCCAGTAGGGGCGGGAGGATCTACTCTGGGGCCAACGTCCTGACTTTC
NA,14,TRBJ2-2,TRBV19,few,CASLGYSNTGELFF,TGTGCCAGCCTGGGGTATTCGAACACCGGGGAGCTGTTTTTT
NA,15,TRBJ1-5,TRBV7-2,NA,CASSPGGGANQPQHF,TGTGCCAGCAGCCCCGGCGGGGGGGCGAATCAGCCCCAGCATTTT
NA,13,TRBJ2-7,TRBV2,NA,CASIGGLSYEQYF,TGTGCCAGCATTGGGGGACTGTCCTACGAGCAGTACTTC
NA,15,TRBJ2-2,TRBV7-7,NA,CASSSRGLGTGELFF,TGTGCCAGCAGCTCAAGGGGGTTGGGCACCGGGGAGCTGTTTTTT
TRBD2,16,TRBJ2-2,TRBV15,NA,CATSRALAGYTGELFF,TGTGCCACCAGCAGAGCACTAGCGGGATACACCGGGGAGCTGTTTTTT
NA,15,TRBJ1-2,TRBV29-1,NA,CSAAGDYRSNYGYTF,TGCAGCGCGGCGGGGGACTACAGGTCTAACTATGGCTACACCTTC
TRBD1,14,TRBJ2-3,TRBV30,NA,CATAEGAWTDTQYF,TGTGCCACGGCTGAGGGGGCTTGGACAGATACGCAGTATTTT
NA,14,TRBJ2-7,TRBV7-8,NA,CASIFDLNSYEQYF,TGTGCCAGCATTTTTGATCTGAACTCCTACGAGCAGTACTTC
TRBD2,16,TRBJ2-2,TRBV7-9,NA,CASSHLPAGVTGELFF,TGTGCCAGCAGCCACCTCCCAGCGGGAGTCACCGGGGAGCTGTTTTTT
TRBD1,15,TRBJ2-2,TRBV27,few,CASGQGRWNTGELFF,TGTGCCAGCGGACAGGGGCGCTGGAACACCGGGGAGCTGTTTTTT
NA,14,TRBJ1-3,TRBV18,NA,CASSKTASGNTIYF,TGTGCCAGCTCTAAGACAGCCTCTGGAAACACCATATATTTT
TRBD1,14,TRBJ2-7,TRBV10-3,NA,CAISAGQGIYEQYF,TGTGCCATCAGTGCGGGACAGGGAATCTACGAGCAGTACTTC
TRBD2,15,TRBJ2-7,TRBV2,NA,CASSPGLAGGHEQYF,TGTGCCAGCAGTCCCGGACTAGCGGGAGGGCACGAGCAGTACTTC